Listed below are T cell receptor beta chains from one sample, sequenced in a study of cytomegalovirus exposure and HLA in healthy donors. The data were produced by immunoSEQ multiplex PCR, yet TCRdb's version contains in-frame clones alone and is incomplete. The repertoire holds roughly 110,000 clones, with 81% as singletons. Input material: PBMCs. The receptors were gathered from a young man in good health and CMV-seronegative. CDR3s include the opening cysteine and the closing phenylalanine or tryptophan. Fields, in order: J gene, clone size, V gene, D gene, CDR3 protein, CDR3 DNA. A D gene is named only where the DNA matches it firmly. The size of a clone is reported for some rows only, either as once, few or many, or as a class for expanded clones.

>TRBJ1-5|NA|TRBV6-6|NA
CASSYSGGVTNQPQHF
TGTGCCAGCAGTTACTCGGGGGGGGTTACCAATCAGCCCCAGCATTTT
>TRBJ1-3|NA|TRBV6-1|TRBD1
CASSERQGHGNTIYF
TGTGCCAGCAGTGAACGACAGGGTCACGGAAACACCATATATTTT
>TRBJ1-4|few|TRBV6-5|NA
CASSYLPGKLFF
TGTGCCAGCAGTTACCTCCCGGGAAAACTGTTTTTT
>TRBJ1-5|NA|TRBV7-6|NA
CASSLTGYNQPQHF
TGTGCCAGCAGCTTAACGGGTTACAATCAGCCCCAGCATTTT
>TRBJ2-7|NA|TRBV5-4|TRBD2
CASSAGLAGALLYEQYF
TGTGCCAGCAGCGCCGGACTTGCGGGAGCCCTCCTCTACGAGCAGTACTTC
>TRBJ1-6|once|TRBV7-9|TRBD1
CASSFDRVNSPLHF
TGTGCCAGCAGCTTCGACAGGGTTAATTCACCCCTCCACTTT
>TRBJ2-2|NA|TRBV7-9|NA
CASSLGGGENTGELFF
TGTGCCAGCAGCTTAGGAGGGGGGGAAAACACCGGGGAGCTGTTTTTT
>TRBJ2-5|NA|TRBV4-1|NA
CASSQGTGKAAPETQYF
TGCGCCAGCAGCCAAGGGACCGGGAAAGCGGCACCCGAGACCCAGTACTTC
>TRBJ2-7|NA|TRBV10-3|NA
CAISGAHDRTYEQYF
TGTGCCATCAGTGGAGCGCATGACAGAACCTACGAGCAGTACTTC
>TRBJ2-7|NA|TRBV2|TRBD1
CASSARDSAYEQYF
TGTGCCAGCAGTGCCAGGGACAGTGCCTACGAGCAGTACTTC
>TRBJ2-4|NA|TRBV19|NA
CASSKSGRLAKNIQYF
TGTGCCAGTAGTAAAAGCGGGCGGCTAGCCAAAAACATTCAGTACTTC
>TRBJ1-2|NA|TRBV11-3|TRBD1
CASSPDRDRNYGYTF
TGTGCCAGCAGCCCGGATCGGGACAGAAACTATGGCTACACCTTC
>TRBJ2-1|NA|TRBV7-7|TRBD2
CASSLGFLAGGPNEQFF
TGTGCTAGCAGCTTAGGCTTCCTAGCGGGGGGGCCCAATGAGCAGTTCTTC
>TRBJ2-3|once|TRBV5-4|TRBD1
CASSMPGQGTDTQYF
TGTGCCAGCAGCATGCCGGGACAGGGCACAGATACGCAGTATTTT
>TRBJ2-3|NA|TRBV7-8|NA
CASSILTGGTDTQYF
TGTGCCAGCAGCATACTAACGGGGGGCACAGATACGCAGTATTTT
>TRBJ2-2|NA|TRBV10-3|TRBD2
CATRGLAENTGELFF
TGTGCCACCCGGGGACTAGCGGAGAACACCGGGGAGCTGTTTTTT
>TRBJ2-5|NA|TRBV9|NA
CASSVSTETQYF
TGTGCCAGCAGCGTGAGTACAGAGACCCAGTACTTC
>TRBJ1-2|NA|TRBV30|NA
CAESNGHSNYGYTF
TGTGCCGAAAGCAACGGACACTCTAACTATGGCTACACCTTC
>TRBJ1-5|NA|TRBV28|NA
CASLPFGSSPQPQHF
TGTGCCAGCCTACCCTTTGGGAGCAGTCCTCAGCCCCAGCATTTT
>TRBJ2-5|NA|TRBV10-2|TRBD2
CASSLLAGGTQYF
TGCGCCAGCAGTTTGCTAGCGGGGGGGACCCAGTACTTC
>TRBJ2-4|NA|TRBV7-2|TRBD2
CASRLAGGGNIQYF
TGTGCCAGCAGACTAGCGGGGGGTGGAAACATTCAGTACTTC
>TRBJ2-2|NA|TRBV4-1|TRBD2
CASSHTSGGTGELFF
TGCGCCAGCAGCCACACTAGCGGGGGGACCGGGGAGCTGTTTTTT
>TRBJ2-1|NA|TRBV6-5|TRBD2
CASSPSGATYNEQFF
TGTGCCAGCAGTCCTAGCGGGGCAACCTACAATGAGCAGTTCTTC
>TRBJ2-1|once|TRBV10-3|NA
CAISESTRGSMNEQFF
TGTGCCATCAGTGAGTCGACTCGTGGTAGTATGAATGAGCAGTTCTTC
>TRBJ2-1|NA|TRBV15|NA
CATSRAGSSYNEQFF
TGTGCCACCAGCAGAGCGGGGTCCTCCTACAATGAGCAGTTCTTC
>TRBJ1-5|few|TRBV7-7|NA
CASSLGSGQPQHF
TGTGCTAGCAGCTTAGGTTCGGGTCAGCCCCAGCATTTT
>TRBJ2-7|once|TRBV29-1|NA
CSAGTSFSYEQYF
TGCAGCGCCGGGACATCTTTCTCCTACGAGCAGTACTTC
>TRBJ2-2|NA|TRBV7-9|NA
CASPAGLFYTGELFF
TGTGCCAGCCCTGCGGGGCTATTCTACACCGGGGAGCTGTTTTTT
>TRBJ1-2|NA|TRBV7-8|NA
CASSLAGVSGYGYTF
TGTGCCAGCAGCTTAGCCGGGGTCAGTGGCTATGGCTACACCTTC
>TRBJ1-5|NA|TRBV29-1|NA
CSVGTADQPQHF
TGCAGCGTTGGGACAGCCGATCAGCCCCAGCATTTT
>TRBJ2-6|NA|TRBV19|TRBD2
CATKRGSGANVLTF
TGTGCCACGAAGCGGGGCTCTGGGGCCAACGTCCTGACTTTC
>TRBJ2-5|once|TRBV5-6|NA
CASSFGIMETQYF
TGTGCCAGCAGCTTTGGCATTATGGAGACCCAGTACTTC
>TRBJ1-5|NA|TRBV5-8|NA
CASSTGQKVNQPQHF
TGTGCCAGCAGCACTGGACAGAAGGTCAATCAGCCCCAGCATTTT
>TRBJ2-7|NA|TRBV4-1|TRBD1
CASSQDLRTGSYEQYF
TGCGCCAGCAGCCAAGATTTAAGGACAGGCTCCTACGAGCAGTACTTC
>TRBJ2-1|NA|TRBV12-2|NA
CASRLAVEGENNEQFF
TGTGCAAGTCGCTTAGCGGTAGAGGGGGAAAACAATGAGCAGTTCTTC
>TRBJ2-7|NA|TRBV19|TRBD1
CASSPGQDYEQYF
TGTGCCAGTAGCCCAGGACAGGACTACGAGCAGTACTTC
>TRBJ2-1|NA|TRBV10-1|NA
CASSDGSTRRYNEQFF
TGCGCCAGCAGTGACGGGTCGACTAGAAGATACAATGAGCAGTTCTTC
>TRBJ2-1|NA|TRBV12-5|TRBD1
CASGLGTGGWNEQFF
TGTGCTAGTGGTTTGGGGACAGGGGGCTGGAATGAGCAGTTCTTC
>TRBJ1-1|few|TRBV6-1|TRBD1
CASSLDRGRVGEAFF
TGTGCCAGCAGTTTGGACAGGGGGCGCGTGGGTGAAGCTTTCTTT
>TRBJ1-4|NA|TRBV10-3|NA
CAISGGGLDEKLFF
TGTGCCATCAGTGGGGGAGGGCTCGATGAAAAACTGTTTTTT
>TRBJ2-1|NA|TRBV30|TRBD2
CAWSVERRGGANEQFF
TGTGCCTGGAGTGTAGAGAGGCGGGGGGGGGCCAATGAGCAGTTCTTC
>TRBJ2-1|NA|TRBV10-3|TRBD2
CAISESGLAGVNEQFF
TGTGCCATCAGTGAGTCGGGACTAGCGGGAGTGAACGAGCAGTTCTTC
>TRBJ1-5|NA|TRBV6-1|TRBD1
CASSEAGTGISYQPQHF
TGTGCCAGCAGTGAAGCAGGGACAGGGATAAGCTATCAGCCCCAGCATTTT
>TRBJ1-1|NA|TRBV16|NA
CASSQYAVNTEAFF
TGTGCCAGCAGCCAATACGCGGTGAACACTGAAGCTTTCTTT
>TRBJ1-1|few|TRBV6-5|NA
CASSPRQGNTEAFF
TGTGCCAGCAGTCCCCGGCAGGGGAACACTGAAGCTTTCTTT
>TRBJ1-2|few|TRBV27|NA
CASRFTGLGGYTF
TGTGCCAGCAGATTTACAGGGTTGGGTGGCTACACCTTC
>TRBJ2-7|NA|TRBV10-2|TRBD1
CASSRYGQGPSSEQYF
TGCGCCAGCAGCCGATACGGACAGGGGCCTTCTTCCGAGCAGTACTTC
>TRBJ2-7|NA|TRBV21-1|NA
CASSRGQGSYEQYF
TGTGCCAGCAGCAGGGGACAGGGGAGCTACGAGCAGTACTTC
>TRBJ1-1|many|TRBV4-1|NA
CASSQDPGARGVEAFF
TGCGCCAGCAGCCAAGATCCAGGGGCGCGAGGAGTTGAAGCTTTCTTT
>TRBJ2-7|NA|TRBV11-3|NA
CASSFDSAYEQYF
TGTGCCAGCAGCTTCGACAGTGCCTACGAGCAGTACTTC
>TRBJ1-4|NA|TRBV27|NA
CASSLVGEYEKLFF
TGTGCCAGCAGTTTAGTTGGGGAGTATGAAAAACTGTTTTTT
>TRBJ1-2|NA|TRBV10-3|TRBD1
CAISEEQGAYGYTF
TGTGCCATCAGTGAGGAACAGGGGGCGTATGGCTACACCTTC